The source of this TCR beta chain is a study of CD8 T cells in ankylosing spondylitis. Study-level results: Certain motif variants had earlier appeared in reactive arthritis synovial fluid and blood. Disease-linked clones were reportedly significantly enriched in matched ankylosing spondylitis synovial fluid. A motif in TCR beta, a set of 8 or 9 highly homologous variants, appeared characteristic of ankylosing spondylitis blood.

This clonotype was observed many times. Antigen specificity is unknown. Deletions cut 5 bases from V and 0 bases from J, with 5 bases between. CDR3 size: 13 residues. The V gene's germline CDR1 is SQVTM and CDR2 ANQGSEA. The authors made TCR beta libraries by quantitative 5'-RACE with molecular barcodes. TCRdb used MiXCR to reprocess the 5' RACE reads, holding one entry per CDR3 protein. Of roughly 370,000 distinct CDR3 sequences listed, about a fifth are singletons. This sequence originates from a male donor with ankylosing spondylitis. Sample: blood, either unsorted or a sorted T cell fraction (not recorded which). This chain joins TRBV29-1 and TRBJ2-6; D is undetermined. The DNA for the CDR3 is TGCAGCGTTCAACTCTCTGGGGCCAACGTCCTGACTTTC. It is translated as CSVQLSGANVLTF.